The present T cell receptor (beta chain) was sequenced within a study of vaccination effects on CD4 cells after COVID-19. On roughly day 10 of culture, CD4+ T cells were separated out. All participants had two doses of either the BNT162b2 or mRNA-1273 vaccine. The study's findings and limits: Convalescent patients were few in the study, and early post-infection timepoints were absent.

Of note for this clone: The antigen is unknown.

The CDR3 runs to 16 residues. V lost 5 bases and J lost 6; bases outside the gene matches: 15. In germline, CDR1 is MGHDK, CDR2 SYGVNS. Measured with immunoSEQ multiplex PCR; TCRdb has only the in-frame clones, and not every one. Of tens of thousands of clones in the sample, roughly four fifths are singletons; the top ten hold 2% to 3%. This clonotype was obtained from a human donor who received a COVID-19 vaccine. This sequence joins TRBV25-1 and TRBJ1-2, with 7 nucleotides matching TRBD1. The sample here was CD4+ T cells from PBMCs cultured without peptide, taken after COVID-19 vaccination. The CDR3 DNA follows: TGTGCCAGCAGTCCGCCCGGTTCTTACAGGGGCGATGGCTACACCTTC. Its protein product is CASSPPGSYRGDGYTF.